The next 27 T cell receptor beta chains were all read from a single sample in a study of blood T cell repertoires in COVID-19. Sequenced by immunoSEQ multiplex PCR; TCRdb stores in-frame clones only, minus some. The table records 300,000 to 450,000 clones, more than 75% of them present only once. Specimen: PBMCs or T cells enriched from blood (not recorded which). The source is a woman aged 18-29 years who had recovered from COVID-19.

This chain links TRBV9 with TRBJ2-7; TRBD1 matches at 9 bases. The CDR3 is made up of 14 amino acids. Trimming took 4 bases from V and 5 from J; bases not matched to a gene: 7. In germline, CDR1 is SGDLS, CDR2 YYNGEE. CDR3 DNA sequence: TGTGCCAGCAGCCCCAGGGACAGGGCCCACGAGCAGTACTTC. Its translation: CASSPRDRAHEQYF.

The V gene is TRBV28, the J gene TRBJ1-2, with 7 bases matching TRBD1. Per the germline V gene, CDR1 is MDHEN and CDR2 is SYDVKM. V gave up 1 base and J gave up 4 bases; unmatched junction bases: 9. The CDR3 length is 16 residues. CDR3 in DNA: TGTGCCAGCAGTTTATTGGGACAGCCCTCTTCCTATGGCTACACCTTC. It encodes CASSLLGQPSSYGYTF.

This clone was seen a single time. The CDR3 loop is CASSITGTGAAQYF. In DNA form, the CDR3 reads TGTGCCAGCAGCATAACTGGGACAGGGGCAGCGCAGTACTTC. The chain joins TRBV7-2 to TRBJ2-7, with 10 bases fitting TRBD1. Losses at the gene ends were 5 bases for V and 9 bases for J; bases not matched to a gene: 10. The CDR3 loop spans 14 amino acids. CDR1 SGHTA and CDR2 FQGNSA come from the germline V gene.

The chain links TRBV2 to TRBJ1-3; no firm D call. Trimming pared 3 bases from V and 0 bases from J, leaving 12 bases between. Germline lookup yields CDR1 SNHLY and CDR2 FYNNEI. The CDR3 totals 16 residues. For the CDR3, the DNA is TGTGCCAGCAGTGAGGTGGTAGCCTGCTCTGGAAACACCATATATTTT. As protein: CASSEVVACSGNTIYF.

This rearrangement joins TRBV4-1 to TRBJ1-3, with D hard to call. Germline V gene sequence: CDR1 MGHRA, CDR2 YSYEKL. The V end was cut by 1 base, the J end by 4 bases, with 8 bases between. The length of the CDR3 is 14 residues. In nucleotides, the CDR3 is TGCGCCAGCAGCCAAGCTCCTCGGGGAAACACCATATATTTT. Residues: CASSQAPRGNTIYF.

CDR3 DNA sequence: TGTGCCAGCAACCGGGGGGGCGTCGGGGAGCTGTTTTTT. Translating gives CASNRGGVGELFF. V gene TRBV7-2 combines with J gene TRBJ2-2, with 8 bases matching TRBD2. The ends lost 7 bases at V and 7 bases at J; junction bases unmatched: 5. The length of the CDR3 is 13 residues. Germline V gives CDR1 SGHTA, CDR2 FQGNSA.

This chain uses TRBV27 with TRBJ2-3; no clear D gene. Per germline, CDR1 MNHEY and CDR2 SMNVEV (reference sequence). Trimming took 0 bases from V and 6 from J, leaving 13 bases between them. This CDR3 is built from 15 residues. The chain's CDR3 is CASSLSLIRADTQYF. The DNA for the CDR3 is TGTGCCAGCAGTTTATCGCTGATCCGCGCCGATACGCAGTATTTT.

This rearrangement joins TRBV27 to TRBJ1-5; D perhaps matches TRBD1 (5 bases). Per germline, CDR1 MNHEY and CDR2 SMNVEV (reference sequence). The ends were cut back, 6 bases at V and 7 bases at J, with 16 bases in the middle. The CDR3 is 14 residues long. CDR3 coding DNA: TGTGCCAGCAGCGCAGGGCGGGGGTTCCAGCCCCAGCATTTT. Amino acids: CASSAGRGFQPQHF.

This sequence joins TRBV6-6 and TRBJ1-2; D call uncertain. This CDR3 region has 12 residues. V was shortened by 8 bases and J by 6 bases, with 13 bases between the two germline ends. Per the germline V gene, CDR1 is MNHNY and CDR2 is SVGAGI (reference sequence). The CDR3: CASSLQANGYTF. Here the CDR3 DNA reads TGTGCCAGCTCTCTCCAGGCAAATGGCTACACCTTC.

This clone was recorded only once. The chain uses TRBV19 and TRBJ1-4, with TRBD1 identical over 8 bases. The CDR3 extends over 13 amino acids. V trimming: 5 bases; J trimming: 8 bases; junction bases outside the gene matches: 4. Germline V lookup: CDR1 LNHDA, CDR2 SQIVND (reference sequence). The CDR3 region has the DNA TGTGCCAGTAGTCGGAGGGACAGGGAAAAACTGTTTTTT. Its translation: CASSRRDREKLFF.

The V call is TRBV2, the J call TRBJ1-6; 11 bases line up with TRBD1. The CDR3 sequence is 15 residues long. V trimming: 3 bases; J trimming: 9 bases; junction bases outside the gene matches: 4. CDR1 and CDR2 from the germline V gene are SNHLY and FYNNEI. The CDR3 DNA follows: TGTGCCAGCAGTGAGGACAGGGGGCATGTTTCACCCCTCCACTTT. Its translation: CASSEDRGHVSPLHF. The full variable domain, completed using reference TRBV2 and TRBJ1-6, is EPEVTQTPSHQVTQMGQEVILRCVPISNHLYFYWYRQILGQKVEFLVSFYNNEISEKSEIFDDQFSVERPDGSNFTLKIRSTKLEDSAMYFCASSEDRGHVSPLHFGNGTRLTVT.

The chain couples TRBV9 to TRBJ2-7; TRBD2 matches at 7 bases. The CDR3 consists of 14 residues. Trimming removed 0 bases from V and 5 bases from J; junction bases left unmatched: 5. Germline-derived CDR1 and CDR2 are SGDLS and YYNGEE. The CDR3: CASSVEWRGNEQYF. The CDR3 coding sequence is TGTGCCAGCAGCGTAGAGTGGCGGGGGAACGAGCAGTACTTC.

There are a few counts of this clone. The J gene is TRBJ1-5, the V gene TRBV18; D unresolved. Germline V gives CDR1 KGHSH, CDR2 LQKENI. V dropped 5 bases and J dropped 0 bases, with 5 bases sitting between them. This CDR3 comprises 13 residues. The CDR3 nucleotides read TGTGCCAGCTCAGAACATAGCAATCAGCCCCAGCATTTT. Protein product: CASSEHSNQPQHF.

This clone has a single count. The V and J genes are TRBV7-2 and TRBJ1-5; TRBD1 matches 7 bases. The V gene end was trimmed by 3 bases and the J gene end by 6 bases; junction bases not matched to a gene: 8. The CDR3 is 15 amino acids. The V gene's germline CDR1 is SGHTA and CDR2 FQGNSA. The CDR3, as DNA: TGTGCCAGCAGCTTCGGTTGGGACAGCGGTCAGCCCCAGCATTTT. Amino acids: CASSFGWDSGQPQHF.

The chain couples TRBV15 to TRBJ1-4; 10 bases are a match to TRBD1. This CDR3 spans 16 amino acids. In germline, CDR1 is LNHNV, CDR2 YYDKDF (reference sequence). V trimming: 1 base; J trimming: 4 bases; junction bases outside the gene matches: 3. The CDR3 spells CATSRGDRGLNEKLFF. The DNA for the CDR3 is TGTGCCACCAGCAGAGGAGACAGGGGGCTTAATGAAAAACTGTTTTTT.

The J gene is TRBJ1-4, the V gene TRBV25-1; D unclear. Germline V gene sequence: CDR1 MGHDK, CDR2 SYGVNS. The CDR3 is 15 residues long. Trimming cost V 2 bases and J 3 bases, with 10 bases left between them. CDR3 nucleotide sequence: TGTGCCAGCAGTGAACCGGGAATGGCTAATGAAAAACTGTTTTTT. It is translated as CASSEPGMANEKLFF.

This chain joins TRBV18 and TRBJ1-2, with 9 bases identical to TRBD1. The CDR3 runs to 17 residues. Germline CDR1 reads KGHSH; CDR2 reads LQKENI. Trimming at V came to 3 bases and at J to 5 bases, leaving 13 bases not matched to a gene. The DNA for the CDR3 is TGTGCCAGCTCACCGGTATTTGGAGACAGGGGGTCTTATGGCTACACCTTC. Translating it yields CASSPVFGDRGSYGYTF.

J is TRBJ2-1 and V is TRBV28, with TRBD1 matching 7 bases. Per the germline V gene, CDR1 is MDHEN and CDR2 is SYDVKM. The CDR3 has 13 amino acids. The trim removed 8 bases at V and 6 bases at J, leaving 7 bases unmatched. The CDR3: CASGAGGSNEQFF. CDR3 nucleotide sequence: TGTGCCAGCGGGGCAGGGGGTAGCAATGAGCAGTTCTTC.

The CDR3 DNA is TGTGCCAGCAGCAGCCGGGAGCACAATTACCGATCCGAGCAGTACTTC. Translating it yields CASSSREHNYRSEQYF. The J gene is TRBJ2-7, the V gene TRBV21-1; the listed D gene, TRBD2, was not tested against the DNA. TRBV21-1 constitutes a pseudogene. This CDR3 has 16 residues.

The V and J genes are TRBV7-3 and TRBJ2-1; D may be TRBD1 (6 bases). This CDR3 has 14 residues. Germline lookup yields CDR1 SGHTA and CDR2 FQGTGA. The V gene lost 1 base and the J gene lost 8 bases, with 12 bases spanning the gap. As DNA, the CDR3 is TGTGCCAGCAGCTTAATGGGGGCTAATTATGAGCAGTTCTTC. Its protein is CASSLMGANYEQFF.

CDR3 nucleotide sequence: TGTGCCAGCAGCCTCAAAACGCGGACAGGGGACGGGGGAAACACCATATATTTT. The encoded protein is CASSLKTRTGDGGNTIYF. The chain has TRBV7-2 and TRBJ1-3, with 9 bases lining up with TRBD1. V gave up 5 bases and J gave up 4 bases; unmatched junction bases: 15. Germline CDR1 and CDR2: SGHTA and FQGNSA. The CDR3 is 18 amino acids.

Concerning this clone itself: The sample has other DNA sequences that encode this CDR3 too. The chain has TRBV7-3 and TRBJ1-6, with D perhaps TRBD1 (5 bases). V lost 4 bases, J lost 6 bases, and 7 bases lay in between. The CDR3 loop spans 13 amino acids. CDR1 and CDR2 (germline): SGHTA, FQGTGA. CDR3 protein: CASSSGGNSPLHF. The DNA for the CDR3 is TGTGCCAGCAGCTCGGGGGGTAATTCACCCCTCCACTTT.

The chain carries TRBV5-6 and TRBJ1-4, with D possibly matching TRBD1 (5 bases). Trimming removed 2 bases at V and 8 bases at J, with 13 bases between. Germline CDR1 is SGHDT and CDR2 is YYEEEE. CDR3 size: 14 residues. Written as DNA, the CDR3 is TGTGCCAGCAGCTTTTCCGGGACTCGGGAAAAACTGTTTTTT. The encoded protein is CASSFSGTREKLFF.

This chain links TRBV15 with TRBJ1-5; tentative D call: TRBD1 (6 bases). Germline CDR1 LNHNV, CDR2 YYDKDF (reference sequence). V dropped 1 base and J dropped 7 bases, with 14 bases sitting between them. CDR3 length: 15 residues. CDR3 coding DNA: TGTGCCACCAGCAGAGGTGGGGCAGGGGAACAGCCCCAGCATTTT. Translating it yields CATSRGGAGEQPQHF.

The V call is TRBV24-1, the J call TRBJ2-4, with 12 bases aligning to TRBD1. V was pared by 9 bases and J by 9 bases, with 11 bases of the junction left unmatched. Germline V CDR1 and CDR2: KGHDR, SFDVKD. CDR3 length: 15 residues. CDR3 sequence: CATGGQGATQGIQYF. CDR3 DNA: TGTGCCACCGGGGGACAGGGGGCCACCCAGGGCATTCAGTACTTC.

The rearrangement uses TRBV12-3 or TRBV12-4 and TRBJ2-5, with a weak D call TRBD2 (5 bases). Trimming shortened V by 5 bases and J by 4 bases, and 11 bases separated the two germline ends. This CDR3 region has 13 residues. CDR3 loop: CASSLDTRETQYF. Here the CDR3 DNA reads TGTGCCAGCAGTCTTGATACTAGAGAGACCCAGTACTTC.

The gene calls are TRBV2 and TRBJ2-7; 12 bases align to TRBD2. The CDR3 extends over 19 amino acids. The germline CDR1 and CDR2 sequences are SNHLY and FYNNEI. With 8 bases clipped from V and 6 bases from J, the junction kept 23 bases outside the gene matches. The CDR3 region has the DNA TGTGCCAGCCGCGGATTTTGGCTAGCGGGGGGGCCGACCTTTATCGAGCAGTACTTC. Its protein is CASRGFWLAGGPTFIEQYF.